This is a list of T cell receptor beta chains from one sample in a study of blood T cells in healthy people across ages. Via MiXCR, TCRdb re-called the 5' RACE reads, giving one row per CDR3 protein. The table records hundreds of thousands of distinct CDR3 sequences, 58% of them present only once. Source material: blood. These receptor sequences come from a man under 40 in good health. The CDR3 runs from the conserved cysteine through the conserved F or W. Fields, in order: clone size, V gene, D gene, J gene, CDR3 DNA, CDR3 protein. A D gene is named only where the DNA matches it firmly. Size tells how often a clone was seen (once, few, many) or the class of an expanded clone, and some rows leave it out.

>NA|TRBV4-2|NA|TRBJ2-3
TGTGCCAGCAGCCGGATGGGATCACTAGTGTCGGATACGCAGTATTTT
CASSRMGSLVSDTQYF
>NA|TRBV24-1|TRBD1|TRBJ1-5
TGTGCCACCGGGGGGCAGGGGGATTTTCAGCCCCAGCATTTT
CATGGQGDFQPQHF
>few|TRBV12-3/TRBV12-4|NA|TRBJ1-2
TGTGCCAGCAGTTTAATCGGCAGCGGATATGGCTACACCTTC
CASSLIGSGYGYTF
>NA|TRBV29-1|NA|TRBJ2-7
TGCAGCGTTGCGTCGTCGGTACAGGGACCCTACGAGCGGTACTTC
CSVASSVQGPYERYF
>NA|TRBV9|NA|TRBJ2-2
TGTGCCAGCTCGACAGGTGGGACCGGGGAGCTGTTTTTT
CASSTGGTGELFF
>NA|TRBV20-1|TRBD1|TRBJ1-2
TGCAGTGCTAGAGCGGGACAGCTCTATGGCTACACCTTC
CSARAGQLYGYTF
>NA|TRBV29-1|NA|TRBJ1-1
TGCAGCGTTCCCCGGAGGGGGGCTATTGAAGCTTTCTTT
CSVPRRGAIEAFF
>NA|TRBV10-3|NA|TRBJ2-2
TGTGCCATCAGTGCAGGGGTAGTAGAAGCCGGGGAGCTGTTTTTT
CAISAGVVEAGELFF
>NA|TRBV29-1|TRBD1|TRBJ2-7
TGCAGCGCGGGACAGGGGTGGGGCGAGCAGTACTTC
CSAGQGWGEQYF
>NA|TRBV4-2|TRBD2|TRBJ2-1
TGTGCCGGCAGCCAAGGAAGAGCGGGAGGGCCTAATGAGCAGTTCTTC
CAGSQGRAGGPNEQFF
>NA|TRBV20-1|NA|TRBJ2-1
TGCAGTGCTAGAGGTTCGGCTACGGGTGAGCAGTTCTTC
CSARGSATGEQFF
>few|TRBV3-1|NA|TRBJ2-5
TGTGCCAGCAGCCAAGCGGGGGGCGATGAGCAGTACTTC
CASSQAGGDEQYF
>few|TRBV10-3|NA|TRBJ1-2
TGTGCCATCAGTGAGTCGAACCAGGGGTATGGCTACACCTTC
CAISESNQGYGYTF
>few|TRBV7-2|NA|TRBJ1-5
TGTGCCAGCAGCCTACGGCCCCCTAATCAGCCCCAGCATTTT
CASSLRPPNQPQHF
>NA|TRBV20-1|TRBD1|TRBJ2-7
TGCAGTTCATCCGGCCCGGGACAGGGGAGGAACGAGCAGTACTTC
CSSSGPGQGRNEQYF
>few|TRBV12-3/TRBV12-4|TRBD2|TRBJ2-3
TGTGCCAGTAGTCCAGGGCTAGCGGGAGTGACGGATACGCAGTATTTT
CASSPGLAGVTDTQYF
>NA|TRBV5-6|TRBD2|TRBJ2-1
TGTGCCAGCAGCTTTCGGACACCGGGAGGTGAGCAGTTCTTC
CASSFRTPGGEQFF
>many|TRBV5-1|TRBD1|TRBJ2-7
TGCGCCAGCAGCTTCCTGACAGGGGCGGTCTACGAGCAGTACTTC
CASSFLTGAVYEQYF
>NA|TRBV6-5|NA|TRBJ1-1
TGTGCCAGCAGTTACTCGATTGGGACGTTGAACACTGAAGCTTTCTTT
CASSYSIGTLNTEAFF
>NA|TRBV25-1|NA|TRBJ2-5
TGTGCCAGCAGAGAGACGGTAGGTTTGGGCCAAGAGACCCAGTACTTC
CASRETVGLGQETQYF
>NA|TRBV27|NA|TRBJ1-3
TGTGCCAGCACGGACCTGAGCTCTGGAAACACCATATATTTT
CASTDLSSGNTIYF
>NA|TRBV7-2|NA|TRBJ2-3
TGTGCCAGCAGCTTACTGGGGAACACAGATACGCAGTATTTT
CASSLLGNTDTQYF
>NA|TRBV7-9|TRBD1|TRBJ2-7
TGTGCCAGCAGCTTAGGGGGACAGGACCACGAGCAGTACTTC
CASSLGGQDHEQYF
>NA|TRBV20-1|TRBD1|TRBJ2-7
TGCAGTGCTAGCGACGGCGGACAGGGAGCTTCCTACGAGCAGTACTTC
CSASDGGQGASYEQYF
>NA|TRBV30|TRBD2|TRBJ2-1
TGTGCCTGGAATCCTAGCGGGATCTACAATGAGCAGTTCTTC
CAWNPSGIYNEQFF
>NA|TRBV5-6|TRBD1|TRBJ1-2
TGTGCCAGCAACCCACCAGGGGGTAACTATGGCTACACCTTC
CASNPPGGNYGYTF
>NA|TRBV5-6|NA|TRBJ2-1
TGTGCCAGCAGCCCCCGGGTGGGCTATGAGCAGTTCTTC
CASSPRVGYEQFF
>few|TRBV7-2|TRBD2|TRBJ2-5
TGTGCCAGCACCTTCACTAGCGGGGAGACCCAGTACTTC
CASTFTSGETQYF
>NA|TRBV9|NA|TRBJ1-5
TGTGCCAGCAGTTCAGAACATAGCAATCAGCCCCAGCATTTT
CASSSEHSNQPQHF
>NA|TRBV29-1|TRBD2|TRBJ2-1
TGCAGCGTTGTCAGGGGAGGGGGACTAGCGCTCAATGAGCAGTTCTTC
CSVVRGGGLALNEQFF
>NA|TRBV6-1|NA|TRBJ1-2
TGTGCCAGCAGTGAAGCGGGGTTGTATGGCTACACCTTC
CASSEAGLYGYTF
>NA|TRBV30|NA|TRBJ1-2
TGTGCCTGGGTCGGGAGGGGCGAGGTCTATGGCTACACCTTC
CAWVGRGEVYGYTF
>NA|TRBV20-1|TRBD2|TRBJ2-7
TGCAGTGCTAGAGACCCACTAGCGGGTGGCTACGAGCAGTACTTC
CSARDPLAGGYEQYF
>NA|TRBV21-1|NA|TRBJ1-5
TGTGCCAGCAGCCGTGACAGTCTTGGACCCATAACTGGCAATCAGCCCCAGCATTTT
CASSRDSLGPITGNQPQHF
>few|TRBV4-3|TRBD2|TRBJ2-4
TGCGCCAGCAGCCAAGAGATAGCGGGGGAGCAGTACTTC
CASSQEIAGEQYF
>NA|TRBV28|NA|TRBJ2-7
TGTGCCAGCAGTTCCCCGCGAGAGGACGGCGAGCAGTACTTC
CASSSPREDGEQYF
>few|TRBV3-1|TRBD2|TRBJ2-7
TGTGCCAGCAGCCAAGTTAGCGGGGGCGAGCAGTACTTC
CASSQVSGGEQYF
>NA|TRBV4-3|NA|TRBJ2-3
TGCGCCAGCAGCCAAGATCACCTGGGGGCGCCCACAGATACGCAGTATTTT
CASSQDHLGAPTDTQYF
>once|TRBV7-2|NA|TRBJ2-7
TGTGCCAGCAAGATAGAGGGACTGCTCTACGAGCAGTACTTC
CASKIEGLLYEQYF
>NA|TRBV4-3|NA|TRBJ1-5
TGCGCCAGCAGCCAAGGTCCAGGTGAACATCAGCCCCAGCATTTT
CASSQGPGEHQPQHF
>NA|TRBV10-2|NA|TRBJ1-2
TGCGCCAGCAGTGAAATGGGGGCTGGTAACTATGGCTACACCTTC
CASSEMGAGNYGYTF
>NA|TRBV7-2|NA|TRBJ2-1
TGTGCCAGCAGCTTCGTATCCAGCGCCTACAATGAGCAGTTCTTC
CASSFVSSAYNEQFF
>few|TRBV15|NA|TRBJ1-5
TGTGCCACCAGCAGAGGCCGGGCCTCTAGCAATCAGCCCCAGCATTTT
CATSRGRASSNQPQHF
>NA|TRBV3-1|NA|TRBJ1-1
TGTGCCAGCAGCCAAGAACCGGGGGGAGGAGCTTTCTTT
CASSQEPGGGAFF
>NA|TRBV29-1|NA|TRBJ2-3
TGCAGCGTTTCCGGGCCGAGGGATTCTAGCACAGATACGCAGTATTTT
CSVSGPRDSSTDTQYF
>NA|TRBV28|NA|TRBJ2-1
TGTGCCAGCAGGGGAATTAAACAGTTCTTC
CASRGIKQFF
>NA|TRBV29-1|TRBD2|TRBJ2-2
TGCAGCGTACAGATTGCCGGGACTAGCTCGACCGGGGAGCTGTTTTTT
CSVQIAGTSSTGELFF
>NA|TRBV27|TRBD2|TRBJ2-7
TGTGCCAGCAGTAGGGGACTAGCGGGAATCTACGAGCAGTACTTC
CASSRGLAGIYEQYF
>NA|TRBV19|NA|TRBJ2-5
TGTGCCAGTAGTCCCCTCTTTGGCCGTTCCAGGGAGACCCAGTACTTC
CASSPLFGRSRETQYF
>NA|TRBV10-3|NA|TRBJ2-7
TGTGCCATCAGTGGGGACAACTACGAGCAGTACTTC
CAISGDNYEQYF
>NA|TRBV5-1|TRBD1|TRBJ2-7
TGCGCCAGCAGCGGGACAGGGTTACACGAGCAGTACTTC
CASSGTGLHEQYF
>NA|TRBV29-1|NA|TRBJ2-5
TGCAGCGTTGCGCTAGCGTCGGAGACCCAGTACTTC
CSVALASETQYF
>NA|TRBV27|NA|TRBJ2-5
TGTGCCAGCAGTTTATCGCTAACAAAAGTCCAAGAGACCCAGTACTTC
CASSLSLTKVQETQYF
>few|TRBV28|TRBD1|TRBJ2-7
TGTGCCAGCACCACAGGGGTCTACGAGCAGTACTTC
CASTTGVYEQYF
>NA|TRBV15|TRBD2|TRBJ2-3
TGTGCCACCAGCAGAGAAGCGGGGCCCACAGATACGCAGTATTTT
CATSREAGPTDTQYF
>NA|TRBV2|NA|TRBJ2-1
TGTGCCAGCAGTGTTCGAGGGGCAAGGGCCTACAATGAGCAGTTCTTC
CASSVRGARAYNEQFF
>NA|TRBV18|NA|TRBJ1-2
TGTGCCAGCTCGCCTTCCCGCGAGAACTATGGCTACACCTTC
CASSPSRENYGYTF
>few|TRBV20-1|NA|TRBJ2-1
TGCAGTGCTAGCTCCTCAACACTAGGGGGTGAGCAGTTCTTC
CSASSSTLGGEQFF
>once|TRBV20-1|NA|TRBJ1-2
TGCAGTGCTTCTACCGGCCCCGGGACGATTTTAATCGGCACCTTC
CSASTGPGTILIGTF